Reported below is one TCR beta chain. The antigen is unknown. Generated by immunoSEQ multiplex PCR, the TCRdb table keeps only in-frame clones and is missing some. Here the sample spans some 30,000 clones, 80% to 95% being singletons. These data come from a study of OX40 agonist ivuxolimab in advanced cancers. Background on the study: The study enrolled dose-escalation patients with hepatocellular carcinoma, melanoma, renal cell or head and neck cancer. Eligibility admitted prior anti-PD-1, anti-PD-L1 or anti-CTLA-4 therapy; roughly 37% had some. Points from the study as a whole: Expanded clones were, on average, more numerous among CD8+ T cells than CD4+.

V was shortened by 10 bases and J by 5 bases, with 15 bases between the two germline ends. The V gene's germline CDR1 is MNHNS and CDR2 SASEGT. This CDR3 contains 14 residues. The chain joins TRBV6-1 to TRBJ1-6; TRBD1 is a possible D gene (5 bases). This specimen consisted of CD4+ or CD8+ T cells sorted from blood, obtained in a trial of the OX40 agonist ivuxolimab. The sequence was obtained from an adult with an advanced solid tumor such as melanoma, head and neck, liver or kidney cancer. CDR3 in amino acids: CAIETTENNSPLHF. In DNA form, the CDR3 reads TGTGCCATCGAAACGACAGAGAATAATTCACCCCTCCACTTT.